These 18 T cell receptor beta chains were all obtained from the same sample, sequenced in a study of cytomegalovirus exposure and HLA in healthy donors. The PCR used 60 Vbeta and 13 Jbeta primers. Assay: immunoSEQ multiplex PCR; the TCRdb copy retains only in-frame clones and omits some. The data show fewer than 150,000 clones, and the top ten clones hold less than 3.5%. The sample taken for sequencing was PBMCs. Receptors originate from a man between 40 and 49 years old in good health and CMV-seronegative.

The chain carries TRBV5-6 and TRBJ2-5; 13 positions agree with TRBD2. The CDR3 covers 17 residues. Germline lookup yields CDR1 SGHDT and CDR2 YYEEEE. V shed 4 bases and J 3 bases; nucleotides not matched to a gene: 9. The CDR3 sequence is CASSPLPGLAGKETQYF. The CDR3 region has the DNA TGTGCCAGCAGCCCCCTTCCGGGACTAGCGGGGAAAGAGACCCAGTACTTC.

In nucleotides, the CDR3 is TGTGCCAGCAGCTTAGTAGGGGGTGGATTATCACCCCTCCACTTT. Protein: CASSLVGGGLSPLHF. The rearrangement links TRBV7-9 to TRBJ1-6, with TRBD1 as a possible D gene (6 bases). Trimming removed 1 base from V and 10 bases from J, with 14 bases in between. The CDR3 extends over 15 amino acids. Germline V lookup: CDR1 SEHNR, CDR2 FQNEAQ (reference sequence).

The rearrangement links TRBV15 to TRBJ2-1; 8 nucleotides align to TRBD1. Germline CDR1 LNHNV, CDR2 YYDKDF (reference sequence). Trimming at V came to 2 bases and at J to 3 bases, leaving 9 bases not matched to a gene. The CDR3 extends over 17 amino acids. CDR3 loop: CATSRTNRGLSYNEQFF. For the CDR3, the DNA is TGTGCCACCAGCAGAACTAACAGGGGGTTAAGCTACAATGAGCAGTTCTTC.

A note on this clone: Other nucleotide sequences in the sample specify the same CDR3. This chain connects TRBV2 to TRBJ1-5, with D possibly TRBD1 on 6 matching bases. The germline V gene encodes CDR1 SNHLY and CDR2 FYNNEI. CDR3 length: 14 amino acids. Trimming removed 3 bases at V and 4 bases at J, with 10 bases between. The CDR3 loop is CASSEGQGNQPQHF. CDR3 coding DNA: TGTGCCAGCAGTGAGGGGCAGGGGAATCAGCCCCAGCATTTT.

V usage is TRBV14 and J usage is TRBJ1-2; unclear D gene. CDR1 is SGHDN and CDR2 is FVKESK in the germline V gene. Trimming removed 3 bases from V and 8 bases from J, with 7 bases in between. The CDR3 covers 11 residues. The CDR3 DNA sequence: TGTGCCAGCAGCCAGGGCCGGGGCTACACCTTC. Its protein product is CASSQGRGYTF.

The chain uses TRBV29-1 and TRBJ1-2; no clear D gene. V was clipped by 3 bases and J by 1 base, with 6 bases between them. The CDR3 length is 12 residues. Germline values: CDR1 SQVTM, CDR2 ANQGSEA. This chain's CDR3 is CSVDPGNYGYTF. The CDR3 DNA follows: TGCAGCGTTGATCCGGGTAACTATGGCTACACCTTC.

The chain employs TRBV5-4 and TRBJ2-7, with 7 bases that match TRBD1. The CDR3 runs to 15 residues. CDR1 and CDR2 (germline): SGHNT, YYREEE (reference sequence). The J segment lost 3 bases and the V segment lost 4 bases, leaving 10 bases of the junction unmatched. In DNA form, the CDR3 reads TGTGCCAGCAGCCCCCGCCAGGGGGTTCTCTACGAGCAGTACTTC. Its protein product is CASSPRQGVLYEQYF.

The rearrangement uses TRBV2 and TRBJ2-7, with a tentative D call TRBD1 (6 bases). The ends were cut back, 7 bases at V and 7 bases at J, with 20 bases in the middle. The length of the CDR3 is 14 residues. Germline CDR1 is SNHLY and CDR2 is FYNNEI. The CDR3: CASTRGTTTGEQYF. The DNA of the CDR3 is TGTGCCAGCACGAGGGGGACAACTACTGGGGAGCAGTACTTC.

V is TRBV6-5 and J is TRBJ1-2; 7 nucleotides match TRBD1. The CDR3 loop spans 13 amino acids. Per germline, CDR1 MNHEY and CDR2 SVGAGI. J gave up 5 bases and V 7 bases, and 7 bases lay outside the gene matches. The CDR3 loop reads CASTPGTAYGYTF. For the CDR3, the DNA is TGTGCCAGCACCCCCGGGACAGCATATGGCTACACCTTC.

The V and J genes are TRBV4-2 and TRBJ2-5, with 7 bases identical to TRBD2. The CDR3 has 14 amino acids. The V gene's germline CDR1 is LGHNA and CDR2 YNFKEQ. The ends lost 1 base at V and 5 bases at J; junction bases unmatched: 4. The CDR3: CASSQVAGAETQYF. CDR3 coding DNA: TGTGCCAGCAGCCAAGTGGCGGGAGCGGAGACCCAGTACTTC.

The CDR3 here is CASSEGQNSYNEQFF. The CDR3 bases are TGTGCCAGCAGCGAGGGCCAGAACTCCTACAATGAGCAGTTCTTC. The chain links TRBV5-4 to TRBJ2-1; perhaps TRBD2 as D (5 bases). The germline V gene has CDR1 SGHNT and CDR2 YYREEE (reference sequence). Trimming shortened V by 4 bases and J by 0 bases, and 11 bases separated the two germline ends. The length of the CDR3 is 15 residues. The whole variable domain, remainder taken from reference TRBV5-4 and TRBJ2-1, is ETGVTQSPTHLIKTRGQQVTLRCSSQSGHNTVSWYQQALGQGPQFIFQYYREEENGRGNFPPRFSGLQFPNYSSELNVNALELDDSALYLCASSEGQNSYNEQFFGPGTRLTVL.

The CDR3 DNA is TGCGCCAGCAGCTTGGAGGCAGGCCGCTCCTACAATGAGCAGTTCTTC. Translation: CASSLEAGRSYNEQFF. The rearrangement links TRBV5-1 to TRBJ2-1; no clear D gene. The CDR3 extends over 16 amino acids. The germline CDR1 and CDR2 sequences are SGHRS and YFSETQ. With 0 bases removed from V and 0 bases from J, the gap between germline ends came to 10 bases.

The chain has TRBV2 and TRBJ1-2; TRBD1 matches at 8 bases. CDR1 is SNHLY and CDR2 is FYNNEI in the germline V gene. There are 15 residues in the CDR3. V shed 6 bases and J 4 bases; nucleotides not matched to a gene: 10. The CDR3 region has the DNA TGTGCCAGCAGACAAAATTCAGGGGGCCTCTATGGCTACACCTTC. This sequence encodes CASRQNSGGLYGYTF.

CDR3 in amino acids: CASSLDNFRISSYNEQFF. CDR3 sequence (DNA): TGTGCCAGCAGCTTAGATAACTTCAGGATTTCTTCCTACAATGAGCAGTTCTTC. J is TRBJ2-1 and V is TRBV11-2; D gene unclear. CDR3 length: 18 residues. V was clipped by 0 bases and J by 1 base, with 16 bases between them. CDR1 is SGHAT, CDR2 FQNNGV, per germline.

The chain is built from TRBV7-9 and TRBJ2-7; the D gene is possibly TRBD1 (6 bases). Germline lookup yields CDR1 SEHNR and CDR2 FQNEAQ (reference sequence). This CDR3 spans 14 amino acids. V lost 5 bases to trimming and J lost 0 bases, with 11 bases between them. The CDR3: CASSPDSGSYEQYF. The CDR3, as DNA: TGTGCCAGCAGCCCGGACAGCGGCTCCTACGAGCAGTACTTC.

The V and J genes are TRBV19 and TRBJ2-2; tentatively, D is TRBD1 (5 bases). Germline V gene sequence: CDR1 LNHDA, CDR2 SQIVND (reference sequence). This CDR3 has 15 residues. Trimming left V 2 bases short and J 5 bases short, with 12 bases between. In nucleotides, the CDR3 is TGTGCCAGTAGTATACAGGGCCAGAAGACCGGGGAGCTGTTTTTT. It yields the protein CASSIQGQKTGELFF.

This sequence joins TRBV7-6 and TRBJ2-7, with D tentatively TRBD2 (5 bases). The CDR3 contains 13 residues. From germline, CDR1 is SGHVS and CDR2 FNYEAQ. Trimming removed 4 bases at V and 3 bases at J, with 10 bases between. CDR3 in DNA: TGTGCCAGCAGCTCCTCGGACTTCTACGAGCAGTACTTC. It codes for CASSSSDFYEQYF.

This chain joins TRBV21-1 and TRBJ2-4; the table's D call, TRBD1, has no DNA check behind it. TRBV21-1 is a pseudogene. This CDR3 comprises 15 residues. CDR3 nucleotides: TGTGCCAGCACCATGCCGGGACAGGCTGTAGACATTCAGTACTTC. Protein product: CASTMPGQAVDIQYF.